This note documents a single TCR beta chain sequence. The V end lost 3 bases, the J end lost 3 bases, and 12 bases lay between the germline ends. CDR3 length: 14 residues. CDR1 is GTSNPN, CDR2 SVGIG, per germline (reference sequence). Clones were read by immunoSEQ multiplex PCR, and TCRdb kept only the in-frame ones, dropping some. The sample lists around 130,000 clones, about 96% occurring once. The data stem from a study of T cell changes during pregnancy in multiple sclerosis. Sequencing used peripheral blood, obtained after pregnancy. The TCR originated in a female donor with multiple sclerosis, enrolled in a pregnancy study. The chain carries TRBV30 and TRBJ1-5; tentative D call: TRBD1 (6 bases). CDR3 sequence reads: CAWRGTGPNQPQHF. DNA for the CDR3: TGTGCCTGGAGGGGAACAGGGCCCAATCAGCCCCAGCATTTT.